Described below is a single T cell receptor (beta chain) sequence and its context. The V gene lost 5 bases and the J gene lost 3 bases, with 14 bases spanning the gap. Per the germline V gene, CDR1 is SEHNR and CDR2 is FQNEAQ (reference sequence). The CDR3 runs to 14 residues. This entry comes from a study of blood T cell repertoires in COVID-19. About the study: Sites in the United States, Italy and Spain provided acute and convalescent COVID-19 samples. The analysed material was cDNA or gDNA that came from T cells, B-cell-depleted T cells, or PBMCs.

Under the authors' procedure: Cell counts per sample came from amplifying reference gene primers. Profiling relied on immunoSEQ multiplex PCR, and the TCRdb table lists in-frame clones only, not all of them. V and J calls plus clone size are reproduced from that table; the DNA served to infer D and trimming. The sample contains about 92,000 clones, 70% to 85% of which appear only once. Material for sequencing was peripheral blood. The receptor was derived from a human donor in a cohort sampled during active COVID-19. The rearrangement uses TRBV7-9 and TRBJ2-7; tentative D call: TRBD1 (5 bases). The CDR3 coding sequence is TGTGCCAGCAGCCCCCATGGGGCCGGCTACGAGCAGTACTTC. The encoded protein is CASSPHGAGYEQYF.